A selection of T cell receptor beta chains follows, all from one sample in a study of cytomegalovirus exposure and HLA in healthy donors. Assay: immunoSEQ multiplex PCR; the TCRdb copy retains only in-frame clones and omits some. The sample includes under 200,000 clones, roughly 80% seen only once; the top ten take 8.5%. The sample taken for sequencing was PBMCs. The origin of the receptors is a male donor in good health and CMV-seropositive. The CDR3 runs from the conserved cysteine through the conserved F or W. The D gene is left open where the match is weak. For some rows the clone size is stated as once, few or many, or as a class when expanded; others skip it.

J	size	D	V	DNA	CDR3
TRBJ2-5	NA	TRBD1	TRBV30	TGTGCCTGGGGGACAGGAGTAATTCAAGAGACCCAGTACTTC	CAWGTGVIQETQYF
TRBJ1-5	NA	TRBD1	TRBV27	TGTGCCAGCAGCCGGACAGGGAGCAATCAGCCCCAGCATTTT	CASSRTGSNQPQHF
TRBJ1-4	NA	TRBD1	TRBV5-6	TGTGCCAGCAGCTTGGACGGGACAGCCCAGCAACTGTTTTTT	CASSLDGTAQQLFF
TRBJ1-2	NA	TRBD1	TRBV30	TGTGCCTGGAGTTACGGACAGGGATACGGCTACACCTTC	CAWSYGQGYGYTF
TRBJ1-1	NA	NA	TRBV10-3	TGTGCCATCAGTGATCGGGATCGGGGAAACACTGAAGCTTTCTTT	CAISDRDRGNTEAFF
TRBJ1-2	NA	NA	TRBV5-5	TGTGCCAGCAGCTTGGGCCAGGGGACTAACTATGGCTACACCTTC	CASSLGQGTNYGYTF
TRBJ2-5	NA	NA	TRBV9	TGTGCCAGTGAACGGGGCGGCGGGGAGACCCGGTACTTC	CASERGGGETRYF
TRBJ2-5	NA	NA	TRBV7-8	TGTGCCAGCAGCTTAGTTACAGTCCAAGAGACCCAGTACTTC	CASSLVTVQETQYF
TRBJ2-2	NA	TRBD2	TRBV4-2	TGTGCCAGCAGCCAGTCCGGGACTAGCGGGATGACCGGGGAGCTGTTTTTT	CASSQSGTSGMTGELFF
TRBJ1-3	NA	TRBD1	TRBV10-2	TGCGCCAGTTCCGGGACAGGTGGAAACACCATATATTTT	CASSGTGGNTIYF
TRBJ1-5	NA	TRBD1	TRBV27	TGTGCCAGCGCTTTTCTCGGGACAGGCGGCAATCAGCCCCAGCATTTT	CASAFLGTGGNQPQHF
TRBJ2-7	NA	TRBD2	TRBV5-1	TGCGCCAGCAGCCACGGACTAGCGGGGGCTCGGGGTTACGAGCAGTACTTC	CASSHGLAGARGYEQYF
TRBJ1-2	few	NA	TRBV9	TGTGCCAGCAGCGGAATTCTCATCAGGGGAGAGGACGGCTACACCTTC	CASSGILIRGEDGYTF
TRBJ2-7	NA	NA	TRBV5-4	TGTGCCAGCAGCTTGGAGAGCGAGCAGTACTTC	CASSLESEQYF
TRBJ2-4	few	TRBD2	TRBV28	TGTGCCAGCAGTTCGGGGGGGGCCCCCAAAAACAGTCAGTACTTC	CASSSGGAPKNSQYF
TRBJ2-7	NA	NA	TRBV5-8	TGTGCCAGCAGCCCTTCTTTTTACGAGCAGTACTTC	CASSPSFYEQYF
TRBJ2-7	NA	TRBD2	TRBV27	TGTGCCAGCAGTCCGACCCTAAGCGGGAGGAGCTACGAGCAGTACTTC	CASSPTLSGRSYEQYF
TRBJ1-4	NA	TRBD1	TRBV6-1	TGTGCCAGCAGTGAAACGGGACAGCTCGCAACTAATGAAAAACTGTTTTTT	CASSETGQLATNEKLFF
TRBJ2-5	few	TRBD1	TRBV10-2	TGCGCCAGCAGCGGGACAGGGATCCAAGAGACCCAGTACTTC	CASSGTGIQETQYF
TRBJ2-1	few	TRBD2	TRBV4-2	TGTGCCAGCAGCCAGAAACGGGAGGCCCGCTCCTACAATGAGCAGTTCTTC	CASSQKREARSYNEQFF
TRBJ1-5	NA	NA	TRBV19	TGTGCCACCCTTGGAGCCGCAAGTAGCAATCAGCCCCAGCATTTT	CATLGAASSNQPQHF
TRBJ2-3	NA	TRBD2	TRBV7-8	TGTGCCAGCAGCCCTATAGCGGGGGGGCTAAATACGCAGTATTTT	CASSPIAGGLNTQYF
TRBJ2-7	NA	NA	TRBV5-6	TGTGCCAGTCGGGCCAGGGCAAGCTCCTACGAGCAGTACTTC	CASRARASSYEQYF
TRBJ2-7	once	NA	TRBV5-1	TGCGCCAGCAGCTTGGCGGGACTTTTCTACGAGCAGTACTTC	CASSLAGLFYEQYF
TRBJ2-2	NA	NA	TRBV4-3	TGCGCCAGCAGCCAAGATCCCCGGGAGAGGACCGGGGAGCTGTTTTTT	CASSQDPRERTGELFF
TRBJ2-2	NA	TRBD1	TRBV6-5	TGTGCCAGCAGTAGGGACAGGGGGAGGGAGGAGCTGTTTTTT	CASSRDRGREELFF
TRBJ2-5	few	NA	TRBV5-1	TGCGCCAGCAGCCTTAAAGAGACCCAGTACTTC	CASSLKETQYF
TRBJ1-1	NA	NA	TRBV10-3	TGTGCCATCAGTGGGACAGCTTCGAACACTGAAGCTTTCTTT	CAISGTASNTEAFF
TRBJ2-7	NA	NA	TRBV2	TGTGCCAGCCGGCCAGGGCAATACGAGCAGTACTTC	CASRPGQYEQYF
TRBJ1-4	NA	TRBD1	TRBV28	TGTGCCAGCAGTTTATGGGGGACAGGGTTACTCCAAAAACTGTTTTTT	CASSLWGTGLLQKLFF